The clone carrying this T cell receptor (beta chain) was observed a single time. As yet, its antigen is unknown. This sample stems from a study of T cells and Merkel cell carcinoma outcomes. Study-level findings and limits: Merkel cell carcinoma outcomes were reportedly predicted by repertoire and T-cell density.

This CDR3 is built from 12 residues. Trimming left V 2 bases short and J 7 bases short, with 8 bases between. The germline CDR1 and CDR2 sequences are SEHNR and FQNEAQ (reference sequence). Libraries were prepared by immunoSEQ multiplex PCR; TCRdb keeps only in-frame clonotypes and omits some of them. The data hold about 15,000 clones, with around 90% observed a single time. The chain uses TRBV7-9 and TRBJ1-1, with D unresolved. This sequence originates from a human donor with Merkel cell carcinoma. Specimen: tumor tissue from Merkel cell carcinoma. CDR3 nucleotides: TGTGCCAGCAGCTTACAGGAAATTGAAGCTTTCTTT. It yields the protein CASSLQEIEAFF.